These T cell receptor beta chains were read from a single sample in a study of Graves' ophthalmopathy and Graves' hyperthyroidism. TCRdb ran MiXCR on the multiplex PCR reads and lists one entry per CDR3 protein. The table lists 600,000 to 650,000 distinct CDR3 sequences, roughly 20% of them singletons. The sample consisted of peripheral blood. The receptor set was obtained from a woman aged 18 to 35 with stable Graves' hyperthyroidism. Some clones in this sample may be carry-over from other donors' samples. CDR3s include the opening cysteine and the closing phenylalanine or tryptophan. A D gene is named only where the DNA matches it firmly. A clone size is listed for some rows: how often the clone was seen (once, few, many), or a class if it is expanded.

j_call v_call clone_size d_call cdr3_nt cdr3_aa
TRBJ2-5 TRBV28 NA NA TGTGCCAGCCGTAAACCAGGGCGCGAGACCCAGTACTTC CASRKPGRETQYF
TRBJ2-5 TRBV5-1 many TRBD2 TGCGCCAGCAGCGGTCTCCTAGCGGGAGAAGAGACCCAGTACTTC CASSGLLAGEETQYF
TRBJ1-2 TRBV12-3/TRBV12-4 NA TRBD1 TGTGCCAGCAGAAAGGGACAGTCGGGCGGCTACACCTTC CASRKGQSGGYTF
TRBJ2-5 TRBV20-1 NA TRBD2 TGCAGTGCTTCCAGGACTAGCGGTGGGGGGGAGACCCAGTACTTC CSASRTSGGGETQYF
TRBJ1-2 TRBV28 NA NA TGTGCCAGCAGCCGCTTGCGGGAATCGAACTATGGCTACACCTTC CASSRLRESNYGYTF
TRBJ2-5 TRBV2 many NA TGTGCCAGCAGTGAATCGCACTTCAAGGAGACCCAGTACTTC CASSESHFKETQYF
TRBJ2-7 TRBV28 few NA TGTGCCAGCAGTTCCGCCTTAATCGAGCAGTACTTC CASSSALIEQYF
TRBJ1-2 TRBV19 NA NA TGTGCCAGTAGTCCAGACAACGGCAACTATGGCTACACCTTC CASSPDNGNYGYTF
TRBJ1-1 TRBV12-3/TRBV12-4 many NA TGTGCCAGCAGACAGCGTGAAGCTTTCTTT CASRQREAFF
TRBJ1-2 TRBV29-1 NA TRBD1 TGCAGCGCTGATCGGACAGGTACCTATGGCTACACCTTC CSADRTGTYGYTF
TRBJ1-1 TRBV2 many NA TGTGCCAGCGAAACAGGGACTTCGTTCTTGGGGACTGAAGCTTTCTTT CASETGTSFLGTEAFF
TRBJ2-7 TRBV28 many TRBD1 TGTGCGCAAGGACGACAGGGGTCCGACGAGCAGTACTTC CAQGRQGSDEQYF
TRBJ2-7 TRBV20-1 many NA TGCAGTGCTAGAGAATTTCGTCTCCACGGTGGGGAGCAGTACTTC CSAREFRLHGGEQYF
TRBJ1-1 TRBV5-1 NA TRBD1 TGCGCCAGCAGCCCGGAAGGACAGGGGTTTGAAGCTTTCTTT CASSPEGQGFEAFF
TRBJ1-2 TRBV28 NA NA TGTGCCAGCAGCCACGACGGACGGATCTATGGCTACACCTTC CASSHDGRIYGYTF
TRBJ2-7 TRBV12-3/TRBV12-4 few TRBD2 TGTGCCAGCAGCCCTCCGGGACTAGCCTTCTACGAGCAGTACTTC CASSPPGLAFYEQYF
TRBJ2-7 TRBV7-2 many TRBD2 TGTGCCAGCAGCGAATCAGGGAGGGCCTACGAGCAGTACTTC CASSESGRAYEQYF